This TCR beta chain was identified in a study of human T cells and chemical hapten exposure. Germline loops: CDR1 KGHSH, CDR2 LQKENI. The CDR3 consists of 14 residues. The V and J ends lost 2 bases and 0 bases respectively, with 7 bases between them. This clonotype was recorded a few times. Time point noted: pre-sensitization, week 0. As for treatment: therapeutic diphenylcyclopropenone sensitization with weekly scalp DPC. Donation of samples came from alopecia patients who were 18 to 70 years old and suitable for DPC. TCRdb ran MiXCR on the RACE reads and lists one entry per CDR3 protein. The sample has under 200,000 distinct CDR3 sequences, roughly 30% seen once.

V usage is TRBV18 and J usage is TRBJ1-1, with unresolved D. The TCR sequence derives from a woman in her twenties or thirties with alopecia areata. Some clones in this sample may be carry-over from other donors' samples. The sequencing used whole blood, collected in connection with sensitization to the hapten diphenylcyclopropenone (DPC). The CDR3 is CASSPTAMNTEAFF. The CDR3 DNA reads TGTGCCAGCTCACCAACAGCAATGAACACTGAAGCTTTCTTT.